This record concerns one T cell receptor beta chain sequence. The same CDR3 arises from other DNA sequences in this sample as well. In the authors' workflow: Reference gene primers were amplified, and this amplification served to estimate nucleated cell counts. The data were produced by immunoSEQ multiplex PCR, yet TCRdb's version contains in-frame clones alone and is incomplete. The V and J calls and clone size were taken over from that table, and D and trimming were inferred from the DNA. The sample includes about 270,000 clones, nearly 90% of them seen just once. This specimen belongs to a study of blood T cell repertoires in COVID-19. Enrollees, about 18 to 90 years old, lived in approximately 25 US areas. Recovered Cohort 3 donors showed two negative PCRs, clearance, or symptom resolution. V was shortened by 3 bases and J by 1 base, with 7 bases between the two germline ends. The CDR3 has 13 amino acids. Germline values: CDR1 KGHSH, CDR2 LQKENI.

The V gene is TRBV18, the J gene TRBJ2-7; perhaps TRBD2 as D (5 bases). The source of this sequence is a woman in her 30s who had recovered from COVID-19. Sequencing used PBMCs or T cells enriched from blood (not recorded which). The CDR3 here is CASSPPGSYEQYF. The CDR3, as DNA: TGTGCCAGCTCACCCCCGGGATCCTACGAGCAGTACTTC.